The text below deals with one T cell receptor (beta chain). The antigen it recognizes is unknown. Base qualities are not recorded, but no much larger clone differs from it by a single base. V is shortened by 4 bases, J by 0 bases, and the region joining them spans 14 bases. The germline V gene provides CDR1 MNHEY and CDR2 SVGAGI. Including the terminal cysteine and phenylalanine, the CDR3 comprises 16 residues. Only CDR3 DNA remains: 48 bases, in frame from the first base. The immunoSEQ Assay, a bias-controlled multiplex PCR, was used to amplify TCRbeta CDR3 regions from genomic DNA. In the original analysis: The number of nucleated cells in each sample was estimated from the amplification of reference gene primers within the assay. To quantify the absolute abundance of each unique TCRbeta CDR3 rearrangement, sequence reads were collapsed and filtered. For each sample, productive Simpson clonality was calculated as the square root of Simpson's diversity index across productive rearrangements. Not all clones reach the TCRdb copy of this immuneACCESS table, which keeps in-frame sequences only. Checked studies attribute under half of the gap to unresolved V genes and leave the rest unexplained. That table gives V, J and clone size, and the DNA gave D and trimming. Present in this sample are 55,000 to 90,000 clones, around 90% of which were seen just once. The ten largest clones add up to roughly 1.5% of the sample.

The sample is drawn from a study of blood T cell repertoires in COVID-19 (dated by TCRdb to 2018 to 2020). For the wider study: The collaborator samples originated in the United States, Italy and Spain and spanned the acute and convalescent phases of COVID-19. Samples were obtained from the ongoing ImmuneRACE study (first 160 participants) and from about 1,300 subjects provided by 6 global collaborators. Nearly every sample came with metadata listing a de-identified subject ID, COVID-19 status, age in years and sex. Subjects who had been exposed to COVID-19, were actively infected with it, or had recovered from it provided the deeply sampled blood TCRbeta repertoires that made up the dataset. The material from the prospective study consisted of cDNA or gDNA derived from T cells, B-cell-depleted T cells, or PBMCs. The repertoires were made available in a free public database intended to serve as a resource for research on the immune response to SARS-CoV-2. Where HLA class I and class II types were available, the types were taken from metadata supplied by the sample provider, not from assay-based typing. Overall study results and their limits: The quantity of clinical and demographic metadata differed by source and by participant and was supplied without curation.

Whole blood was collected in K2EDTA tubes by collaborating institutions according to the institutions' own protocols. For TCRbeta analysis, collaborator samples were shipped as frozen whole blood, as isolated PBMCs, or as DNA extracted from either sample type. The sample comprised peripheral blood. The TCR originated in a human donor in a cohort sampled during active COVID-19. This sequence uses TRBV6-5 and TRBJ2-3; a tentative D call is TRBD2 (6 bases match). The sequence in DNA is TGTGCCAGCAGTTCCGGAGCGGGTTCTAGCACAGATACGCAGTATTTT. The encoded protein is CASSSGAGSSTDTQYF.